The T cell receptor (beta chain) under discussion was sequenced for a study of T cells after posttransplantation cyclophosphamide. Study conclusions and caveats: Recipient CMV seropositivity and CMV reactivation strongly tracked TRB clonality.

The assay was immunoSEQ multiplex PCR, and TCRdb's table has in-frame clones only and misses some. Here the sample spans about 31,000 clones, about 91% being singletons. Of note for this clone: The antigen remains unidentified.

The V and J ends lost 6 bases and 6 bases, in that order; junction bases with no gene match: 9. This CDR3 has 14 amino acids. The V gene's germline CDR1 is MDHEN and CDR2 SYDVKM. Cells defined as naive were viable CD3+CD4+ or CD3+CD8+ and CCR7+CD45RA+CD45RO-CD95-CD27+CD28+. Sequencing was carried out using naive CD4+ T cells sorted from blood. The sequence was obtained from a man aged 25-45 years in good health and a related stem cell transplant donor. The chain recombines TRBV28 with TRBJ1-2; 8 nucleotides agree with TRBD1. CDR3 loop: CASRPTGGLNGYTF. CDR3 coding DNA: TGTGCCAGCAGACCAACAGGGGGTTTGAATGGCTACACCTTC.